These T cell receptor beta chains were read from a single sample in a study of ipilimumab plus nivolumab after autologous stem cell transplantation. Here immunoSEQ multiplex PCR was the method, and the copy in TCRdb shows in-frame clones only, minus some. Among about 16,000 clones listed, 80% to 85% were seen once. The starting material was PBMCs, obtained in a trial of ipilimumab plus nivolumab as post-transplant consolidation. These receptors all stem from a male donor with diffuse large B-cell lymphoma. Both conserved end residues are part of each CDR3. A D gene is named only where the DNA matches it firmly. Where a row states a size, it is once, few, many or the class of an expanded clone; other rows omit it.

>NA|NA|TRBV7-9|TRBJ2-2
CAALPGTGELFF
TGTGCCGCCCTCCCGGGCACCGGGGAGCTGTTTTTT
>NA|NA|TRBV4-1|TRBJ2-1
CASSQDGGRGDEQFF
TGCGCCAGCAGCCAAGATGGGGGCAGGGGCGATGAGCAGTTCTTC
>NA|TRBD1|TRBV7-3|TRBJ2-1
CASSLNHGGTGSNEQFF
TGTGCCAGCAGCTTAAACCACGGCGGGACAGGATCGAATGAGCAGTTCTTC
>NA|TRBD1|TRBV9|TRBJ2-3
CASNRDRGSDTQYF
TGTGCCAGCAACCGGGACAGGGGGTCAGATACGCAGTATTTT
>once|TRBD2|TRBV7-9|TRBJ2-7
CASRSSGGADEQYF
TGTGCCAGCAGGTCTAGCGGGGGGGCCGACGAGCAGTACTTC
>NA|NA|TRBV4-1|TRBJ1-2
CASSPRGEAPPGYTF
TGCGCCAGCAGCCCCAGAGGCGAGGCCCCACCTGGCTACACCTTC
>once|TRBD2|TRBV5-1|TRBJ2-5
CASSPPLAGGRETQYF
TGCGCCAGCAGCCCGCCCCTAGCGGGGGGGCGTGAGACCCAGTACTTC
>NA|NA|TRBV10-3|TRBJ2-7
CAIRGGQNPSYEQYF
TGTGCCATCAGGGGGGGGCAGAACCCTTCCTACGAGCAGTACTTC
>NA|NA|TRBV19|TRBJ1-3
CASCPGSSSSGNTIYF
TGTGCCAGTTGTCCGGGGTCTTCCAGCTCTGGAAACACCATATATTTT
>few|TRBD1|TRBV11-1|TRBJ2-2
CASTDRANTGELFF
TGTGCCAGCACCGACAGGGCGAACACCGGGGAGCTGTTTTTT
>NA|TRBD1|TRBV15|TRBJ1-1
CATSEFTRDRAFGNTEAFF
TGTGCCACCAGCGAATTCACGCGGGACAGGGCTTTCGGGAACACTGAAGCTTTCTTT
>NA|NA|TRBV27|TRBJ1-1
CASSLGQNTEAFF
TGTGCCAGCAGTCTGGGACAGAACACTGAAGCTTTCTTT
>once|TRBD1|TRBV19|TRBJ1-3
CASSNGTEYRNTIYF
TGTGCCAGTAGTAACGGGACAGAGTACCGAAACACCATATATTTT
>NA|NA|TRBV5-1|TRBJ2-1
CASSLDDGYEQFF
TGCGCCAGCAGCTTGGACGACGGCTATGAGCAGTTCTTC
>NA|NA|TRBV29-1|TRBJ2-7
CSARQASYEQYF
TGCAGCGCCCGACAGGCGTCCTACGAGCAGTACTTC
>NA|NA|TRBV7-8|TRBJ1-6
CASSFGWAGYNSPLHF
TGTGCCAGCAGCTTTGGGTGGGCAGGGTATAATTCACCCCTCCACTTT
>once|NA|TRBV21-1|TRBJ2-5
CASSKILVSGGGSQETQYF
TGTGCCAGCAGCAAAATTCTGGTGTCGGGCGGGGGTTCCCAAGAGACCCAGTACTTC
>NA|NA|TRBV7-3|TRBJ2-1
CASSLTGSSSEQFF
TGTGCCAGCAGCTTGACTGGGTCCAGTTCGGAGCAGTTCTTC
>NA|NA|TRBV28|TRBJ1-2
CASRSKSAANYGYTF
TGTGCCAGCAGGTCTAAGAGCGCGGCTAACTATGGCTACACCTTC
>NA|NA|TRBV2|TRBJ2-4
CASTGTGGNIQYF
TGTGCCAGCACCGGGACCGGGGGAAACATTCAGTACTTC
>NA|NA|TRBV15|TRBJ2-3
CATSREGNRVTDTQYF
TGTGCCACCAGCAGAGAGGGTAACAGGGTAACAGATACGCAGTATTTT
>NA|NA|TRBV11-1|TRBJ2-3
CAGSRGPDTQYF
TGTGCCGGCAGCCGTGGTCCAGATACGCAGTATTTT
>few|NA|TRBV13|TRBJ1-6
CASSRQQIGSYNSPLHF
TGTGCCAGCAGCCGCCAGCAGATCGGCTCCTATAATTCACCCCTCCACTTT
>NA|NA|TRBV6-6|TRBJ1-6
CASSYDGGPNSPLHF
TGTGCCAGCAGTTACGACGGGGGCCCTAATTCACCCCTCCACTTT
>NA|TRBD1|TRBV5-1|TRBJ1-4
CASSTGQGAVGEKLFF
TGCGCCAGCAGCACCGGACAGGGGGCAGTTGGTGAAAAACTGTTTTTT
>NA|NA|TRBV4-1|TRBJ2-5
CASSQGTLGGQETQYF
TGCGCCAGCAGCCAAGGGACTCTTGGGGGTCAAGAGACCCAGTACTTC
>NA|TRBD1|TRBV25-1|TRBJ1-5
CASSDRGQVHSNQPQHF
TGTGCCAGCAGTGACCGCGGACAGGTGCATAGCAATCAGCCCCAGCATTTT
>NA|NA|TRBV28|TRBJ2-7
CASSFPGSYEQYF
TGTGCCAGCAGTTTCCCGGGCTCCTACGAGCAGTACTTC
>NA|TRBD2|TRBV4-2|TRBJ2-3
CASSQDGAGGGTDTQYF
TGTGCCAGCAGCCAAGATGGAGCGGGGGGAGGTACAGATACGCAGTATTTT
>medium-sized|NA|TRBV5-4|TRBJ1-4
CASSFGQINEKLFF
TGTGCCAGCAGCTTTGGACAAATTAATGAAAAACTGTTTTTT
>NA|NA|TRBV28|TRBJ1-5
CASSLGGGGNQPQHF
TGTGCCAGCAGTTTAGGGGGCGGAGGCAATCAGCCCCAGCATTTT
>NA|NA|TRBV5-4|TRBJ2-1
CASSYQGNEQFF
TGTGCCAGCAGCTATCAAGGCAATGAGCAGTTCTTC
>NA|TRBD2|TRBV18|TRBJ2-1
CASSPLAGGYNEQFF
TGTGCCAGCTCACCTTTAGCGGGGGGCTACAATGAGCAGTTCTTC
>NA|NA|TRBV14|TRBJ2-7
CASSHEQGYEQYF
TGTGCCAGCAGCCATGAACAGGGATACGAGCAGTACTTC
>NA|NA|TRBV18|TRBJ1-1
CASSRYQGFATEAFF
TGTGCCAGCTCACGGTATCAGGGATTCGCCACTGAAGCTTTCTTT
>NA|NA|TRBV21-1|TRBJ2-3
CASSPRGTSTDTQYF
TGTGCCAGCAGCCCCCGTGGGACTAGCACAGATACGCAGTATTTT
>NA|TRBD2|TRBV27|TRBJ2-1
CASSPKRGHNEQFF
TGTGCCAGCAGTCCCAAGCGGGGCCACAATGAGCAGTTCTTC
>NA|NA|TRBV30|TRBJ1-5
CAWSGGSSPLHF
TGTGCCTGGAGTGGGGGGTCTAGCCCCCTGCATTTT
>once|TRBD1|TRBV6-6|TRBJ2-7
CASSGQGAFGSYEQYF
TGTGCCAGCAGCGGACAGGGGGCCTTTGGATCCTACGAGCAGTACTTC
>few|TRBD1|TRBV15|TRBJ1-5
CATKQGEISNQPQHF
TGTGCCACCAAGCAGGGGGAAATCAGCAATCAGCCCCAGCATTTT
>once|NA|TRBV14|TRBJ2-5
CASSQTGQSQETQYF
TGTGCCAGCAGCCAGACGGGACAATCCCAAGAGACCCAGTACTTC
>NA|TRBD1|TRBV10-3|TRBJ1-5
CASGTGTSNQPQHF
TGTGCCTCAGGGACAGGGACGAGCAATCAGCCCCAGCATTTT
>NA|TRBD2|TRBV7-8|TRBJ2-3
CASSRTSGGGADTQYF
TGTGCCAGCAGCCGGACTAGCGGGGGAGGTGCAGATACGCAGTATTTT
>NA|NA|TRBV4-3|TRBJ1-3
CASSQDQLKAYSGNTIYF
TGCGCCAGCAGCCAAGACCAACTGAAAGCCTACTCTGGAAACACCATATATTTT
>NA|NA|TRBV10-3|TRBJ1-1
CAKSRSGAFF
TGTGCCAAGAGCCGTTCAGGGGCTTTCTTT
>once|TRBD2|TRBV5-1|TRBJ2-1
CASSRTSGGAASYNEQFF
TGCGCCAGCAGCAGGACTAGCGGGGGGGCCGCTTCCTACAATGAGCAGTTCTTC
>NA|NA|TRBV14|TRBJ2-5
CASSQDRIGPGVLETQYF
TGTGCCAGCAGCCAAGATCGAATCGGACCAGGGGTATTAGAGACCCAGTACTTC
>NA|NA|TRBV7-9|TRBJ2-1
CASSFGENWDNEQFF
TGTGCCAGCAGCTTTGGTGAGAATTGGGACAATGAGCAGTTCTTC
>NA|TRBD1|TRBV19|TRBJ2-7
CASSMTGNYEQYF
TGTGCCAGTAGCATGACAGGGAACTACGAGCAGTACTTC